This T cell receptor beta chain was sequenced in a study of vaccination effects on CD4 cells after COVID-19 (dated by TCRdb to 2021 to 2024). Describing the broader study: Across the study, the median time from the second dose to post-vaccine sampling was 72 days (range 14 to 241). Altogether, roughly 10 COVID-19 convalescent patients and a few SARS-CoV-2-naive healthy vaccine recipients made up the full study. The Oncomine TCR Beta short-read assay on an Illumina iSeq 100 was used to sequence cultures from other donors in the study. SARS-CoV-2 spike-specific CD4+ TCR repertoires from before and after mRNA vaccination were compared in COVID-19 convalescent patients and in infection-naive vaccine recipients. Overall results and qualifications from the work: The study was limited by a small number of convalescent patients and lacked early post-infection timepoints. Clones induced by infection and clones induced by vaccination both contracted markedly at late timepoints after vaccination, which fits with T cell responses waning over time. Among healthy vaccine recipients, nearly all vaccine-induced clones were SARS-CoV-2 mono-reactive, and just 1 of 255 was cross-reactive with common cold coronaviruses.

In the ViraFEST assay, PBMC were stimulated with viral peptide pools, and antigen-specific CD4+ T cell clonotypes were then identified by expansion using TCR sequencing. After roughly 11 days of culture, CD4+ T cells were isolated with the EasySep CD4+ T cell isolation kit. Each participant got two doses of an mRNA SARS-CoV-2 vaccine, either BNT162b2 or mRNA-1273. The absence of prior SARS-CoV-2 infection in healthy vaccine recipients was confirmed by negative nucleocapsid antibodies before and after vaccination. Around 2.1 million PBMC per well were cultured with approximately 10 ug/ml peptides in IMDM containing 5% human AB serum, approximately 9.1 IU/ml IL-2 and gentamicin. Half of the culture medium was replaced with fresh IL-2-containing medium on days 3 and 7. Unless noted otherwise, every peptide stimulation condition was cultured in triplicate wells. PBMC were separated from whole blood using Ficoll-Paque Plus gradient centrifugation and were then either cryopreserved at -140C or used fresh. The spike proteins of SARS-CoV-2 and of the common cold coronaviruses HCoV-NL63, HCoV-OC43 and HCoV-229E were spanned by overlapping peptide pools. The QIAamp micro DNA kit was used to extract genomic DNA from the cultured CD4+ T cells.

The receptor library was made with the immunoSEQ multiplex PCR assay. DNA from the CD4+ T cells that had been cultured and isolated underwent TCR beta CDR3 sequencing. The authors' pipeline ran thus. Non-productive TCR sequences were removed, reads were trimmed to the CDR3 region, and CDR3s of at least 7 amino acids were retained. The MANAFEST web app was used to pick out antigen-specific clonotypes by comparing their expansion in peptide wells with that in reference cultures. To be called positive, a clone needed expansion at FDR<0.05 compared with the reference and with all other wells, an odds ratio greater than 5, and a frequency greater than 0.1% in two replicate wells. A clonotype was defined as cross-reactive if the clonotype was significantly expanded both in SARS-CoV-2 spike wells and in at least one common cold coronavirus spike condition. Using the stringdist R package, CDR3 similarity was measured by Levenshtein distance, and unrooted trees were constructed with ape in R 3.6.1. The table comes from immuneACCESS by way of TCRdb, which keeps in-frame sequences with V and J called. Part of the clones is missing from these tables; in studies checked, under half for an unresolved V gene and the rest for unknown reasons. V, J and clone size derive from that table, while D and trimming were established from the DNA sequence. Present in this sample are about 50,000 clones, under 85% of which were seen just once. In total, the top ten clones hold approximately 15% of the sample.

The table lists this clone with a few counts. No antigen is known for it. No per-base quality is available; no much larger clone lies one base away. V is reduced by 11 bases and J by 5 bases, leaving a spacing of 16 bases between them. CDR1 is given as MNHEY and CDR2 as SVGAGI, both from the germline V gene. Inclusive of the bounding cysteine and phenylalanine, the CDR3 is 13 residues long. Kept here is only the CDR3 DNA, which spans 39 bases and is read in frame from base 1. This receptor was taken from a human donor who received a COVID-19 vaccine. Recombination connected TRBV6-5 to TRBJ1-5; D gene: possibly TRBD1, on 5 matching bases. This specimen consisted of CD4+ T cells from PBMCs cultured with HCoV-OC43 spike peptides, obtained after COVID-19 vaccination. This sample's cell subset or site label indicates: HCoV-OC43 spike overlapping peptide pool stimulation. The CDR3 reads CAGGGPSYQPQHF. The sequenced DNA is TGTGCCGGGGGGGGACCTTCCTATCAGCCCCAGCATTTT.